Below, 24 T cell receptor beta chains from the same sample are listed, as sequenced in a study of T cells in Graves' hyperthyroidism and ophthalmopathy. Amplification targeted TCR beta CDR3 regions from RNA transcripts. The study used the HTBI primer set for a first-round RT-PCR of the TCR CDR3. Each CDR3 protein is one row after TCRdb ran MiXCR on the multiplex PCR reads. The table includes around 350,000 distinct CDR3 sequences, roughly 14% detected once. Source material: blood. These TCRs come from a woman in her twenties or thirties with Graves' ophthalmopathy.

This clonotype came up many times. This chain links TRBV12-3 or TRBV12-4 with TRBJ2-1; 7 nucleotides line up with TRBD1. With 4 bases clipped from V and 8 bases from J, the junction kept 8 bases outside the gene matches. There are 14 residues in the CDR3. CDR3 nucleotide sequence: TGTGCCAGCAGTTCCACCTCCCAGGGGGATGAGCAGTTCTTC. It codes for CASSSTSQGDEQFF.

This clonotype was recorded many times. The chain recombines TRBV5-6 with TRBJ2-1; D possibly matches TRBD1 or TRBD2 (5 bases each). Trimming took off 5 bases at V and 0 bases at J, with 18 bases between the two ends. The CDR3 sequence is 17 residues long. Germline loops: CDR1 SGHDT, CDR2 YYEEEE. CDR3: CASSPNAGASSYNEQFF. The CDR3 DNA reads TGTGCCAGCAGTCCAAATGCCGGGGCCAGCTCCTACAATGAGCAGTTCTTC.

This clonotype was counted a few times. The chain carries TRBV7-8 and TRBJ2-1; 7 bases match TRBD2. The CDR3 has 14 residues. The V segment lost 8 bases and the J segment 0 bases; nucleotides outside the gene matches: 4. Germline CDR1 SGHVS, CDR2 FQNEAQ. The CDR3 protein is CASHGGGSYNEQFF. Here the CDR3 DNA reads TGTGCCAGCCATGGGGGGGGCTCCTACAATGAGCAGTTCTTC.

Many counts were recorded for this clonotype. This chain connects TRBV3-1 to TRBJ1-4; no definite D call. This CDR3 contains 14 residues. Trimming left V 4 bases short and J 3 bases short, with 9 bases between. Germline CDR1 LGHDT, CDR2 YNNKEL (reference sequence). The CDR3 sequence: CASSLRTSNEKLFF. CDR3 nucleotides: TGTGCCAGCAGCCTAAGGACCTCTAATGAAAAACTGTTTTTT.

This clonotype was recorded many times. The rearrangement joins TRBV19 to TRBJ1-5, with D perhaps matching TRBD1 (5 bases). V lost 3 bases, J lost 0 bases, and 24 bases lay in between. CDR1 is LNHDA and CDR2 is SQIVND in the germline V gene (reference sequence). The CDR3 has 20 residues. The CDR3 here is CASSIRGPPAGGTSNQPQHF. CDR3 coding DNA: TGTGCCAGTAGTATCCGGGGACCTCCGGCCGGGGGAACTAGCAATCAGCCCCAGCATTTT. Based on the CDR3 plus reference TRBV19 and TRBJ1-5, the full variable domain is DGGITQSPKYLFRKEGQNVTLSCEQNLNHDAMYWYRQDPGQGLRLIYYSQIVNDFQKGDIAEGYSVSREKKESFPLTVTSAQKNPTAFYLCASSIRGPPAGGTSNQPQHFGDGTRLSIL.

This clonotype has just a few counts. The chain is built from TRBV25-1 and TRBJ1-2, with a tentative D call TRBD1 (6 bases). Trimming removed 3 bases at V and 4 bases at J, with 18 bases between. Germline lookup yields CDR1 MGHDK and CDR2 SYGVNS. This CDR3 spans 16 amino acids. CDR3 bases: TGTGCCAGCAGTGACTCTAGGGTAGGACAGACCTATGGCTACACCTTC. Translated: CASSDSRVGQTYGYTF.

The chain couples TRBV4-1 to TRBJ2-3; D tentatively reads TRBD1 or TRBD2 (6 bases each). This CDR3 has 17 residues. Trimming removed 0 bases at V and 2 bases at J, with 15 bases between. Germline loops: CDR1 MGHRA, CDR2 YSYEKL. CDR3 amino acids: CASSQDPPGAITDTQYF. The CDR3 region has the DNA TGCGCCAGCAGCCAAGATCCCCCGGGGGCGATCACAGATACGCAGTATTTT.

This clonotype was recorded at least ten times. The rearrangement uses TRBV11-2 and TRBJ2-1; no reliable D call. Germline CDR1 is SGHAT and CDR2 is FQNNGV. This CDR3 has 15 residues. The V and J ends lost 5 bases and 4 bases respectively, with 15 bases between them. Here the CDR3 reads CASSAEVSSYNEQFF. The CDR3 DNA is TGTGCCAGCAGCGCAGAGGTGTCTTCTTACAATGAGCAGTTCTTC.

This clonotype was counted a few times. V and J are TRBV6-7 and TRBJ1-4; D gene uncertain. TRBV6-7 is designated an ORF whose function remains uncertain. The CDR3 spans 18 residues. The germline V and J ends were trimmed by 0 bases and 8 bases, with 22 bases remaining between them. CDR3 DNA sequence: TGTGCCAGCAGTTACTCGTCGCCCACCCCGGAGGAGTACGAAAAACTGTTTTTT. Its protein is CASSYSSPTPEEYEKLFF.

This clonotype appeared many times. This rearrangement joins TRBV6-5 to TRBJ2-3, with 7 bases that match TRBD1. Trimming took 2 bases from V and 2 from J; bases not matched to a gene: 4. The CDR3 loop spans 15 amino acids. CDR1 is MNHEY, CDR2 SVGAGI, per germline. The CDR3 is CASSYPGQNTDTQYF. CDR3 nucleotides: TGTGCCAGCAGTTACCCGGGACAGAACACAGATACGCAGTATTTT.

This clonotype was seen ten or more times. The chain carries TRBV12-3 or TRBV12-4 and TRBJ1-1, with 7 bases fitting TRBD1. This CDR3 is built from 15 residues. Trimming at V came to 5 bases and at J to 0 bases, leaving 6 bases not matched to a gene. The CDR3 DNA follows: TGTGCCAGCAGTCCACACAGGGGTTTGAACACTGAAGCTTTCTTT. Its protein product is CASSPHRGLNTEAFF.

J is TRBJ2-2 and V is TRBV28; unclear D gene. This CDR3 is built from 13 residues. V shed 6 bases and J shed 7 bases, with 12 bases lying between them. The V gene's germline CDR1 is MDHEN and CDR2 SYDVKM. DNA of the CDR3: TGTGCCAGCAGATGGGTACGTGGCGGGGAGCTGTTTTTT. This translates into CASRWVRGGELFF.

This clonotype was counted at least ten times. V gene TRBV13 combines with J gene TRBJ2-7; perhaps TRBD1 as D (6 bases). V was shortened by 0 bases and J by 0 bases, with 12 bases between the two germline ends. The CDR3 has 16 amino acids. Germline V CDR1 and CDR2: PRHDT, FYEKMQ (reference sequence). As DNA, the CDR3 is TGTGCCAGCAGCTTAGGAATAACAGGGTCCTCCTACGAGCAGTACTTC. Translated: CASSLGITGSSYEQYF. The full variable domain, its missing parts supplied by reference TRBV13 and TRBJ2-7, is AAGVIQSPRHLIKEKRETATLKCYPIPRHDTVYWYQQGPGQDPQFLISFYEKMQSDKGSIPDRFSAQQFSDYHSELNMSSLELGDSALYFCASSLGITGSSYEQYFGPGTRLTVT.

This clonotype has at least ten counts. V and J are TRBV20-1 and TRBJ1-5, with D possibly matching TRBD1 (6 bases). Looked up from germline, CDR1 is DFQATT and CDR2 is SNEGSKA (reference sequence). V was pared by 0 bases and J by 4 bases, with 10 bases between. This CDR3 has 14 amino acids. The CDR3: CSARDLGGNQPQHF. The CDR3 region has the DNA TGCAGTGCTAGAGATTTAGGGGGGAATCAGCCCCAGCATTTT.

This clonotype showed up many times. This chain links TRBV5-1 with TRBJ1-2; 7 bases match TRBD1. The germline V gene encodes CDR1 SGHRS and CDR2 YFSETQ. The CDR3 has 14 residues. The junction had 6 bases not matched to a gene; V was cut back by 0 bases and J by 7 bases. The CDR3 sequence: CASSLAGGVSGYTF. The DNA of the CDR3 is TGCGCCAGCAGCTTGGCAGGGGGTGTTTCTGGCTACACCTTC.

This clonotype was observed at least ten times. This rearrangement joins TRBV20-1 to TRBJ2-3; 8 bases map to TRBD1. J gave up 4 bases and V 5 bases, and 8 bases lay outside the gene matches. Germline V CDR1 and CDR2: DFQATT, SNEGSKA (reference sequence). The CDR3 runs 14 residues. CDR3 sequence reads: CSAYETGVPDTQYF. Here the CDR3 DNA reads TGCAGTGCTTATGAGACAGGGGTCCCAGATACGCAGTATTTT.

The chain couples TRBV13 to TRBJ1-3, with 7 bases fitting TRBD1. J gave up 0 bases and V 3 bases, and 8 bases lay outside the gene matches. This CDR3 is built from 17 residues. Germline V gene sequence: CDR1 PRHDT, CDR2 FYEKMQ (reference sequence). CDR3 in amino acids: CASSFGTAKSSGNTIYF. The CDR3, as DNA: TGTGCCAGCAGCTTTGGGACAGCTAAGAGCTCTGGAAACACCATATATTTT.

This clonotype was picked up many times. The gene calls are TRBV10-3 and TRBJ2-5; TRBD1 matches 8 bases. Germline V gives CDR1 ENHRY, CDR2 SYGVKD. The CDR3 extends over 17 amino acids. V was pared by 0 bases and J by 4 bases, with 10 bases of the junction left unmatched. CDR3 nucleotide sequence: TGTGCCATCAGTGAGTCGATAATTCTCACAGGGGGAGAGACCCAGTACTTC. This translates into CAISESIILTGGETQYF.

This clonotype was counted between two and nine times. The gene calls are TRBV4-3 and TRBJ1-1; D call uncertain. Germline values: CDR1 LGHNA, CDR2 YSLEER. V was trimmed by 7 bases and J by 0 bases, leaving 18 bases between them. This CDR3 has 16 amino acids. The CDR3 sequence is CASNPISNGLNTEAFF. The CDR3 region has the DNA TGCGCCAGCAACCCAATTAGTAACGGTTTGAACACTGAAGCTTTCTTT.

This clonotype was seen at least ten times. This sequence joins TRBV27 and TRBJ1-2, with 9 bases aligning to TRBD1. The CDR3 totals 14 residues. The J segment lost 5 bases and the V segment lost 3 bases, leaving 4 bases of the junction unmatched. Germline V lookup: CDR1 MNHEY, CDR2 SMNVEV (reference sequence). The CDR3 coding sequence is TGTGCCAGCAGTTTGTATGGACAGGGGTATGGCTACACCTTC. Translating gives CASSLYGQGYGYTF.

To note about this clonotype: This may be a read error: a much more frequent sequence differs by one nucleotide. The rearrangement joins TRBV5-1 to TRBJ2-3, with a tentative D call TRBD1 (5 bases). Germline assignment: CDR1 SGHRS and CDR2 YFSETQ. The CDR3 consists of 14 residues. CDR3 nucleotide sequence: TGCGCCAGCAACCTGGACACGAGCTCAGATATGCAGTATTTT. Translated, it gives CASNLDTSSDMQYF.

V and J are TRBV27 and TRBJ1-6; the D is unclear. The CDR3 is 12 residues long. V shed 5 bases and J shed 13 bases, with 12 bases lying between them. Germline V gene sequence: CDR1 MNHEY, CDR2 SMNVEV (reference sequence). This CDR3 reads CASSPPQGPLHF. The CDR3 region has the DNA TGTGCCAGCAGTCCTCCACAAGGGCCCCTCCACTTT.

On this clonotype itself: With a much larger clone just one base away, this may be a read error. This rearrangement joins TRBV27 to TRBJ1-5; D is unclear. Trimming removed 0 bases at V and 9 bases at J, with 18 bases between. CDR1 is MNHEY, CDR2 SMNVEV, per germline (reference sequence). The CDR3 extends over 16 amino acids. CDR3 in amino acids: CASSLSQRGSVRPQHF. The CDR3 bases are TGTGCCAGCAGTTTATCACAACGAGGGTCGGTTCGGCCCCAGCATTTT.

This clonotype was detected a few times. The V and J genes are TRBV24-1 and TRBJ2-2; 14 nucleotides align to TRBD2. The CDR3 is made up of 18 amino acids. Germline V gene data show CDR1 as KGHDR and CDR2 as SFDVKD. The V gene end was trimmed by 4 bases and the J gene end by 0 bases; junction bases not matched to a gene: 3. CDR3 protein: CATSDRTSGGSNTGELFF. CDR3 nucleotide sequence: TGTGCCACCAGTGACCGGACTAGCGGGGGGTCGAACACCGGGGAGCTGTTTTTT.